What follows describes a single T cell receptor beta chain. What it recognizes is unknown. People who had autoimmune disease history or systemic immunosuppression were excluded. This sample stems from a study of OX40 agonist ivuxolimab in advanced cancers. As for the study in general: At 0.01 to 10 mg/kg, ivuxolimab was administered intravenously to patients every 2 weeks. Study-level findings and limits: CD8+ T cells (on average) carried more expanded clones than CD4+ T cells. Among expanded peripheral T cells, antigen specificity went undetermined.

TCRdb's copy holds only in-frame clones and misses some; the assay was immunoSEQ multiplex PCR. The table lists some 52,000 clones, about nine tenths of them singletons. Per the germline V gene, CDR1 is LNHNV and CDR2 is YYDKDF (reference sequence). V was pared by 0 bases and J by 7 bases, with 9 bases between. The length of the CDR3 is 14 residues. V and J are TRBV15 and TRBJ1-4; D call uncertain. This sequence was found in an adult with an advanced solid tumor such as melanoma, head and neck, liver or kidney cancer. The sequencing used CD4+ or CD8+ T cells sorted from blood, collected in a trial of the OX40 agonist ivuxolimab. DNA of the CDR3: TGTGCCACCAGCAGAGATATCGTCGTTGAAAAACTGTTTTTT. The encoded protein is CATSRDIVVEKLFF.